A selection of T cell receptor beta chains follows, all from one sample in a study of regulatory T cells in long-lasting Graves disease. MiXCR was run by TCRdb on the multiplex PCR reads, yielding one entry per CDR3 protein. The table shows approximately 400,000 distinct CDR3 sequences, with 15% occurring only once. These sequences were also reported in another study, on T cells in Graves' hyperthyroidism and ophthalmopathy.

Here the sequenced sample was peripheral blood mononuclear cells (PBMCs), taken at new diagnosis, from a patient treated with antithyroid drugs. Receptors originate from a woman aged 25 to 39 with Graves disease. CDR3s include the opening cysteine and the closing phenylalanine or tryptophan. The D gene is left open where the match is weak. Clone size appears in some rows only: once, few, many, or a class for an expanded clone.

abundance	v_gene	len	d_gene	j_gene	CDR3nt	CDR3aa
many	TRBV4-1	15	NA	TRBJ2-3	TGCGCCAGCAGCCAAGATAAGGTTGCATCAGATACGCAGTATTTT	CASSQDKVASDTQYF
few	TRBV19	14	NA	TRBJ2-1	TGTGCCAGTAGTCCACGTGGGAGTCGGAATGAGCAGTTCTTC	CASSPRGSRNEQFF
many	TRBV9	18	TRBD2	TRBJ2-1	TGTGCCAGCAGCTCATTAGCGGGAGAAGATGATCAGTACAATGAGCAGTTCTTC	CASSSLAGEDDQYNEQFF
few	TRBV6-2/TRBV6-3	13	NA	TRBJ2-7	TGTGCCAGCCGGGGGCAGGGAACCTACGAGCAGTACTTC	CASRGQGTYEQYF
many	TRBV24-1	17	TRBD1	TRBJ2-1	TGTGCCACCAGTGACCACAGGACAGGGGGCATGTCTGGAGAGCAGTTCTTC	CATSDHRTGGMSGEQFF
few	TRBV19	16	NA	TRBJ2-7	TGTGCCAGTAGTATACAGGGGGGGGCCCCAACCTACGAGCAGTACTTC	CASSIQGGAPTYEQYF
many	TRBV2	13	NA	TRBJ1-1	TGTGCCAGCAGCCACGGGGAGAGAACTGAAGCTTTCTTT	CASSHGERTEAFF
few	TRBV5-1	15	NA	TRBJ2-2	TGCGCCAGCAGCCCCCGGGACCTGGGTACCGGGGAGCTGTTTTTT	CASSPRDLGTGELFF
many	TRBV3-1	12	NA	TRBJ2-2	TGTGCCAGCAGCCCACTGCCGGGGGAGCTGTTTTTT	CASSPLPGELFF
few	TRBV10-3	14	TRBD1	TRBJ2-7	TGTGCCATCAGTGTGACAGGGGGAGGTTACGAGCAGTACTTC	CAISVTGGGYEQYF
many	TRBV20-1	14	TRBD2	TRBJ2-1	TGCAGTGCTACTACTAGCGGGGGTTACAATGAGCAGTTCTTC	CSATTSGGYNEQFF
NA	TRBV6-2/TRBV6-3	15	NA	TRBJ1-2	TGTGCCAGCAGTTACTCTGGGGAAGACAACTATGGCTACACCTTC	CASSYSGEDNYGYTF
many	TRBV7-9	15	TRBD2	TRBJ2-5	TGTGCCAGCAACCCTAGCGGGACGTACCAAGAGACCCAGTACTTC	CASNPSGTYQETQYF
many	TRBV30	15	NA	TRBJ1-4	TGTGCCTGGAGGAGGACGTCGACCTCGGATGAAAAACTGTTTTTT	CAWRRTSTSDEKLFF
few	TRBV27	15	TRBD1	TRBJ1-5	TGTGCCAGCAGTTTTTTGGGGACAGGTGCCAGCCCCCAGCATTTT	CASSFLGTGASPQHF
few	TRBV19	15	NA	TRBJ2-5	TGTGCCAGTAGTACGTCAGCGGGCTCAGCAGAGACCCAGTACTTC	CASSTSAGSAETQYF
NA	TRBV7-9	15	TRBD2	TRBJ2-7	TGTGCCAGCAGCTTAGCTAGCGGGAGGCTTAACGAGCAGTACTTC	CASSLASGRLNEQYF
many	TRBV20-1	16	TRBD2	TRBJ2-7	TGCAGTGCTAGAGATCGGCGGGAGGGCCCTTTTGGCGAGCAGTACTTC	CSARDRREGPFGEQYF
many	TRBV28	19	NA	TRBJ2-4	TGTGCCAGCAGTTCCGAACGACAGGTGGGGACCCTATTGGGGAACATTCAGTACTTC	CASSSERQVGTLLGNIQYF
few	TRBV6-1	12	NA	TRBJ2-7	TGTGCCAGCCAAAAGGGGTCCTACGAGCAGTACTTC	CASQKGSYEQYF
few	TRBV5-4	16	TRBD2	TRBJ2-5	TGTGCCAGCTTCATTAGCGGGAGACGGGTTCAAGAGACCCAGTACTTC	CASFISGRRVQETQYF
many	TRBV12-3/TRBV12-4	13	NA	TRBJ2-1	TGTGCCAGCAGTTCGGGACCCTACAATGAGCAGTTCTTC	CASSSGPYNEQFF
NA	TRBV10-3	13	NA	TRBJ2-5	TGTGCCATCCAGGTAGAGACTCTTGAGACCCAGTACTTC	CAIQVETLETQYF
many	TRBV5-1	16	TRBD2	TRBJ2-1	TGCGCCAGCAGCTTGGCCCAGCGGGAGGCCTACAATGAGCAGTTCTTC	CASSLAQREAYNEQFF
many	TRBV18	15	NA	TRBJ2-3	TGTGCCAGCTCACCAAATACAGGGAGCCGAGATACGCAGTATTTT	CASSPNTGSRDTQYF
many	TRBV10-1	13	TRBD1	TRBJ1-1	TGCGCCAGCAAGGGACAGAACTACACTGAAGCTTTCTTT	CASKGQNYTEAFF
many	TRBV6-5	15	TRBD2	TRBJ2-2	TGTGCCAGCAGTTATGGGACTAGCGTGTCCGGGGAGCTGTTTTTT	CASSYGTSVSGELFF
NA	TRBV12-3/TRBV12-4	15	NA	TRBJ2-7	TGTGCCAGCAGTTTGGTCAGGTTATCTTCCTACGAGCAGTACTTC	CASSLVRLSSYEQYF
many	TRBV10-2	15	NA	TRBJ2-5	TGCGCCAGCAGGGACGGTCCGCTCTCCCAAGAGACCCAGTACTTC	CASRDGPLSQETQYF
few	TRBV9	15	NA	TRBJ2-7	TGTGCCAGCAGCGCTTCCCCTCGTGGGAACTACGAGCAGTACTTC	CASSASPRGNYEQYF
NA	TRBV9	15	NA	TRBJ1-2	TGTGCCAGCAGCGTAGGAGTGACGCCGAACTATGGCTACACCTTC	CASSVGVTPNYGYTF
NA	TRBV6-5	17	TRBD1	TRBJ1-1	TGTGCCAGCAGTTACTCGAGGGGACAGACCCAGAACACTGAAGCTTTCTTT	CASSYSRGQTQNTEAFF
many	TRBV5-1	15	NA	TRBJ2-1	TGCGCCAGCAGCTTGATGTCAGGGGGAGGCAATGAGCAGTTCTTC	CASSLMSGGGNEQFF
many	TRBV6-5	14	NA	TRBJ2-5	TGTGCCAGCAGTTACAGTGGACGCCAAGAGACCCAGTACTTC	CASSYSGRQETQYF
many	TRBV10-3	14	NA	TRBJ2-3	TGTGCCATCAGTGATCTGGGTAGCACAGATACGCAGTATTTT	CAISDLGSTDTQYF
NA	TRBV6-5	13	TRBD2	TRBJ2-5	TGTGCCAGCGGTTATAGCGGGAGAGAGACCCAGTACTTC	CASGYSGRETQYF
many	TRBV5-1	14	TRBD2	TRBJ2-7	TGCGCCAGCAGCCTGGGACTAGCGGACTACGAGCAGTACTTC	CASSLGLADYEQYF
many	TRBV6-1	13	NA	TRBJ2-1	TGTGCCAGCAGTGTGGGCCGCTACAATGAGCAGTTCTTC	CASSVGRYNEQFF
many	TRBV10-3	17	TRBD2	TRBJ2-7	TGTGCCATGGCGGAGGAGGAAACTAGCGGGACATACGGGGAGCAGTACTTC	CAMAEEETSGTYGEQYF
NA	TRBV6-5	18	TRBD2	TRBJ2-1	TGTGCCAGCAGTTATCACAAGGGGACTAGCGGGTTGTACAATGAGCAGTTCTTC	CASSYHKGTSGLYNEQFF
few	TRBV7-2	14	NA	TRBJ1-1	TGTGCCAGCAGCTTATGGGGGGAGGGCACTGAAGCTTTCTTT	CASSLWGEGTEAFF
few	TRBV7-9	14	TRBD2	TRBJ2-6	TGTGCCAGCAGCTGGGGGGGGAGGGCCAACGTCCTGACTTTC	CASSWGGRANVLTF
many	TRBV7-6	13	NA	TRBJ1-5	TGTGCCAGCAGCTTAGAGATCAATCAGCCCCAGCATTTT	CASSLEINQPQHF
many	TRBV30	14	TRBD1	TRBJ1-1	TGTGCCTGGAGTCAATCACAGGGGAATGGTAGGGCTTTCTTT	CAWSQSQGNGRAFF
many	TRBV7-3	13	NA	TRBJ1-2	TGTGCCAGCAGCCACTCCCCTATGTATGGCTACACCTTC	CASSHSPMYGYTF
many	TRBV11-2	17	TRBD2	TRBJ2-3	TGTGCCAGCAGCTCCGGAGTAGGCGGGAGTATATCAGATACGCAGTATTTT	CASSSGVGGSISDTQYF
few	TRBV4-1	14	NA	TRBJ2-5	TGCGCCAGCAGCCAAGTAACTCAATTAGAGACCCAGTACTTC	CASSQVTQLETQYF
NA	TRBV20-1	13	NA	TRBJ1-5	TGCAGTGCTGGCCGGGACACTTATCAGCCCCAGCATTTT	CSAGRDTYQPQHF
many	TRBV12-3/TRBV12-4	14	TRBD1	TRBJ2-3	TGTGCCAGCAGGGGGACAGGGAACGCAGATACGCAGTATTTT	CASRGTGNADTQYF
many	TRBV5-1	16	TRBD2	TRBJ2-5	TGCGCCAGCAGCTTAGGGCTAGCGGGGTCCCAAGAGACCCAGTACTTC	CASSLGLAGSQETQYF
many	TRBV4-1	15	NA	TRBJ2-7	TGCGCCAGCAGCCTCCTCCTACAGGGTAGCAACGAGCAGTACTTC	CASSLLLQGSNEQYF
many	TRBV5-1	16	TRBD1	TRBJ2-7	TGCGCCAGCAGCGGGGGGGACAGGGGGAGCTCCTACGAGCAGTACTTC	CASSGGDRGSSYEQYF
few	TRBV13	15	NA	TRBJ2-7	TGTGCCAGCAGAGGCACCGGGGGACGAACTTACGAGCAGTACTTC	CASRGTGGRTYEQYF
many	TRBV7-9	15	TRBD1	TRBJ2-5	TGTGCCAGCAGCTTAACTACAGGGGTGCGCGAGACCCAGTACTTC	CASSLTTGVRETQYF
many	TRBV2	16	NA	TRBJ1-6	TGTGCCAGCAGTGAAAGATGGAGCTCCTATAATTCACCCCTCCACTTT	CASSERWSSYNSPLHF
many	TRBV24-1	12	NA	TRBJ2-1	TGTGCCACCAGTGCGCAGGGCAATGAGCAGTTCTTC	CATSAQGNEQFF